The 20 T cell receptor beta chains listed next were all sequenced from one sample in a study of shared clonotypes between healthy human individuals. Only in-frame clones appear in the TCRdb table, and some are missing; sequencing was by immunoSEQ multiplex PCR. The repertoire holds 800,000 to 950,000 clones, just over 95% seen once, with approximately 0.2% in the top ten. CD45RO-negative cells were positively selected for CCR7, leaving out terminally differentiated effector memory CD45RA+ cells. The sample consisted of naive CD8+ T cells sorted from blood. The receptors were sampled from a man aged 25-45 years in good health.

The CDR3 DNA sequence: TGTGCCAGCAGCCCCGGCCGTGGGTGGAATGAGCAGTTCTTC. Translating gives CASSPGRGWNEQFF. This chain links TRBV7-6 with TRBJ2-1; D remains unclear. The V and J ends lost 5 bases and 7 bases respectively, with 15 bases between them. The CDR3 is made up of 14 amino acids. Germline V gene sequence: CDR1 SGHVS, CDR2 FNYEAQ.

The rearrangement links TRBV6-4 to TRBJ2-1, with 7 bases lining up with TRBD2. Germline CDR1 MRHNA, CDR2 SNTAGT. This CDR3 has 17 residues. The V gene end was trimmed by 0 bases and the J gene end by 3 bases; junction bases not matched to a gene: 8. The CDR3 sequence: CASSDSPSSGIYNEQFF. The CDR3 coding sequence is TGTGCCAGCAGTGACTCGCCGTCTAGCGGAATCTACAATGAGCAGTTCTTC.

V gene TRBV10-1 combines with J gene TRBJ2-3; 11 bases align to TRBD2. This CDR3 has 15 amino acids. Germline V lookup: CDR1 WNHNN, CDR2 SYGVQD (reference sequence). The junction had 2 bases not matched to a gene; V was cut back by 6 bases and J by 0 bases. The CDR3 nucleotides are TGCGCCAGCAGCAGACTAGCGGGGAGCACAGATACGCAGTATTTT. It is translated as CASSRLAGSTDTQYF.

Comment on this clone: Other nucleotide sequences in the sample specify the same CDR3. This chain joins TRBV9 and TRBJ2-7, with 7 bases aligning to TRBD2. This CDR3 is built from 14 residues. Germline trimming cut 0 bases from V and 4 bases from J; bases unmatched to any gene: 4. Germline CDR1 is SGDLS and CDR2 is YYNGEE. The CDR3 protein is CASSVGGSSYEQYF. DNA for the CDR3: TGTGCCAGCAGCGTAGGCGGGAGCTCTTACGAGCAGTACTTC. The whole variable domain, filled in from reference TRBV9 and TRBJ2-7, reads DSGVTQTPKHLITATGQRVTLRCSPRSGDLSVYWYQQSLDQGLQFLIQYYNGEERAKGNILERFSAQQFPDLHSELNLSSLELGDSALYFCASSVGGSSYEQYFGPGTRLTVT.

This sequence joins TRBV4-1 and TRBJ2-1, with D perhaps TRBD1 (5 bases). This CDR3 has 15 residues. The germline gives CDR1 MGHRA, CDR2 YSYEKL. Deletions cut 4 bases from V and 1 base from J, with 11 bases between. The CDR3 DNA reads as TGCGCCAGCAGCCTCAGGGTGACATCCTACAATGAGCAGTTCTTC. This codes for CASSLRVTSYNEQFF.

The chain recombines TRBV13 with TRBJ2-3; 8 bases agree with TRBD1. The CDR3 consists of 13 residues. Trimming cost V 8 bases and J 3 bases; bases outside gene matches: 4. CDR1 PRHDT and CDR2 FYEKMQ come from the germline V gene (reference sequence). CDR3 sequence: CASGQGLTDTQYF. CDR3 in DNA: TGTGCCAGCGGACAGGGATTGACAGATACGCAGTATTTT.

The CDR3 DNA sequence: TGTGCCAGCAGTTTATCTGGGGAATATGGCTACACCTTC. Translation: CASSLSGEYGYTF. The chain carries TRBV27 and TRBJ1-2; no clear D gene. This CDR3 spans 13 amino acids. V shed 0 bases and J shed 5 bases, with 7 bases lying between them. CDR1 is MNHEY and CDR2 is SMNVEV in the germline V gene (reference sequence).

The chain employs TRBV9 and TRBJ2-3, with D possibly matching TRBD2 (7 bases). This CDR3 spans 15 amino acids. Trimming shortened V by 3 bases and J by 2 bases, and 13 bases separated the two germline ends. The V gene's germline CDR1 is SGDLS and CDR2 YYNGEE. CDR3 protein: CASSEGGLLTDTQYF. The CDR3 DNA reads as TGTGCCAGCAGCGAGGGGGGACTACTCACAGATACGCAGTATTTT.

This chain links TRBV13 with TRBJ1-1, with D perhaps matching TRBD1 (6 bases). CDR1 PRHDT and CDR2 FYEKMQ come from the germline V gene (reference sequence). The CDR3 is 14 residues long. V lost 5 bases and J 1 base, leaving 11 bases between the germline ends. The DNA for the CDR3 is TGTGCCAGCAGCCCAGGGGACGGGAACACTGAAGCTTTCTTT. Protein sequence: CASSPGDGNTEAFF.

The chain has TRBV5-8 and TRBJ1-1, with D hard to call. The CDR3 covers 14 residues. In germline, CDR1 is SGHTS, CDR2 YDEGEE. The V end lost 7 bases, the J end lost 0 bases, and 13 bases lay between the germline ends. The CDR3 nucleotides read TGTGCCAGCGTTCCAGGTCCAATGAACACTGAAGCTTTCTTT. Protein product: CASVPGPMNTEAFF.

This clone came up once. The genes are TRBV7-6 and TRBJ2-1; 8 bases line up with TRBD2. Germline CDR1 reads SGHVS; CDR2 reads FNYEAQ. V was pared by 1 base and J by 6 bases, with 5 bases of the junction left unmatched. The CDR3 covers 15 residues. In nucleotides, the CDR3 is TGTGCCAGCAGCTTAGGAGCGGGAGAGTTCAATGAGCAGTTCTTC. Its translation: CASSLGAGEFNEQFF.

In regard to this clone: Other DNA sequences in the same sample also yield this CDR3. The chain couples TRBV14 to TRBJ2-7; 7 bases align to TRBD1. V shed 6 bases and J 3 bases; nucleotides not matched to a gene: 5. CDR3 length: 13 amino acids. CDR1 is SGHDN and CDR2 is FVKESK in the germline V gene. CDR3: CASSLRDSYEQYF. For the CDR3, the DNA is TGTGCCAGCAGTCTTCGGGACAGCTACGAGCAGTACTTC.

J is TRBJ2-1 and V is TRBV19; no reliable D call. The germline CDR1 and CDR2 sequences are LNHDA and SQIVND (reference sequence). CDR3 length: 15 amino acids. V was clipped by 8 bases and J by 4 bases, with 18 bases between them. CDR3 sequence: CASSLVYAPYNEQFF. The CDR3 DNA reads TGTGCCAGTTCCCTGGTTTACGCCCCTTACAATGAGCAGTTCTTC.

The rearrangement joins TRBV2 to TRBJ2-3; D uncertain. Trimming shortened V by 2 bases and J by 6 bases, and 18 bases separated the two germline ends. Germline V gene sequence: CDR1 SNHLY, CDR2 FYNNEI. The CDR3 covers 16 residues. This chain's CDR3 is CASSERAGTKRDTQYF. The CDR3 nucleotides are TGTGCCAGCAGTGAAAGGGCAGGAACTAAGAGGGATACGCAGTATTTT.

This rearrangement joins TRBV29-1 to TRBJ2-1; D is unresolved. This CDR3 has 14 amino acids. V shed 0 bases and J shed 4 bases, with 10 bases lying between them. Per germline, CDR1 SQVTM and CDR2 ANQGSEA. The DNA of the CDR3 is TGCAGCGTTGAAGATGGGCGTTTTTACAATGAGCAGTTCTTC. Its translation is CSVEDGRFYNEQFF.

This chain joins TRBV19 and TRBJ2-7; D may correspond to TRBD1 or TRBD2 (5 bases each). Looked up from germline, CDR1 is LNHDA and CDR2 is SQIVND (reference sequence). The V gene lost 3 bases and the J gene lost 4 bases, with 28 bases spanning the gap. The CDR3 spans 19 residues. CDR3 in amino acids: CASSMRVRQGTGPSYEQYF. In DNA, the CDR3 is TGTGCCAGTAGTATGAGGGTCCGGCAGGGAACCGGCCCCTCATACGAGCAGTACTTC.

As to this clone: Other nucleotide sequences from this sample produce the same CDR3. The chain uses TRBV25-1 and TRBJ2-7, with D unresolved. V lost 4 bases to trimming and J lost 3 bases, with 4 bases between them. The CDR3 length is 11 residues. Germline V gives CDR1 MGHDK, CDR2 SYGVNS. The chain's CDR3 is CASSVSYEQYF. CDR3 coding DNA: TGTGCCAGCAGTGTTAGCTACGAGCAGTACTTC.

The sample holds one count of this clone. The V gene is TRBV7-9, the J gene TRBJ2-7; 7 bases are a match to TRBD1. The CDR3 sequence is 16 residues long. Trimming at V came to 2 bases and at J to 2 bases, leaving 9 bases not matched to a gene. Looked up from germline, CDR1 is SEHNR and CDR2 is FQNEAQ (reference sequence). The CDR3 protein is CASSLSSGTVTYEQYF. The CDR3 DNA is TGTGCCAGCAGCTTATCATCAGGGACAGTGACCTACGAGCAGTACTTC.

V usage is TRBV5-1 and J usage is TRBJ2-7; weak D call: TRBD2 (6 bases). Germline assignment: CDR1 SGHRS and CDR2 YFSETQ. The CDR3 has 14 amino acids. V gave up 4 bases and J gave up 3 bases, with 14 bases separating them. The CDR3 sequence is CASSDPGADYEQYF. The CDR3 DNA reads as TGCGCCAGCAGCGACCCGGGAGCAGACTACGAGCAGTACTTC.

The chain carries TRBV9 and TRBJ2-3; 8 positions match TRBD1. CDR3 length equals 15 residues. Germline V gene lookup returns CDR1 SGDLS and CDR2 YYNGEE. J gave up 0 bases and V 4 bases, and 4 bases lay outside the gene matches. The CDR3 is CASSPGTGSTDTQYF. CDR3 coding DNA: TGTGCCAGCAGCCCTGGGACAGGAAGCACAGATACGCAGTATTTT.